Listed here is a single T cell receptor beta chain. The antigen remains undetermined. With V trimmed by 5 bases and J by 4 bases, 3 bases remained unmatched. The germline gives CDR1 MNHEY, CDR2 SMNVEV (reference sequence). The CDR3 runs to 14 residues. This sample was taken from a study of T cell responses to AZD1222 COVID-19 vaccine. General study results and limits: White British donors predominated, females outnumbered males, and clonal diversity was possibly underestimated. Receipt of two AZD1222 doses was followed by a rise in Spike-specific TCR breadth and depth.

Sequencing used immunoSEQ multiplex PCR; TCRdb keeps in-frame clones, though not all of them. Among roughly 100,000 clones listed, roughly nine tenths were seen once. The sequencing here drew on peripheral blood, taken on day 0 of AZD1222 vaccination. This TCR came from an adult in good health. The V call is TRBV27, the J call TRBJ2-7; 12 nucleotides line up with TRBD1. The CDR3 coding sequence is TGTGCCAGCAGTCAGGGACAGGGGGCATACGAGCAGTACTTC. This codes for CASSQGQGAYEQYF.